These 19 T cell receptor beta chains share one sample of origin, sequenced in a study of blood T cell repertoires in COVID-19. The table came from immunoSEQ multiplex PCR; TCRdb's copy has only in-frame clones and leaves some out. The data contain nearly 95,000 clones, 74% of them seen just once; the ten biggest clones take up roughly 4%. The material sequenced was peripheral blood. These receptors all come from a man aged 65-85 years with COVID-19, enrolled during active disease.

The chain links TRBV18 to TRBJ2-7, with D tentatively TRBD2 (5 bases). Germline-derived CDR1 and CDR2 are KGHSH and LQKENI. V was shortened by 6 bases and J by 5 bases, with 11 bases between the two germline ends. The CDR3 length is 12 residues. The CDR3 spells CASSPRTDEQYF. The CDR3 DNA reads as TGTGCCAGCTCCCCCCGGACTGACGAGCAGTACTTC.

The chain links TRBV5-1 to TRBJ2-7; 12 nucleotides agree with TRBD2. This CDR3 is built from 16 residues. CDR1 is SGHRS, CDR2 YFSETQ, per germline. Unmatched junction bases numbered 8, after V lost 0 bases and J lost 7 bases. CDR3 amino acids: CASSLGLAGVLREQYF. CDR3 bases: TGCGCCAGCAGCTTGGGACTAGCGGGAGTATTAAGGGAGCAGTACTTC.

This clone was found once. The chain couples TRBV6-5 to TRBJ2-7, with a weak D call TRBD1 (5 bases). This CDR3 region has 13 residues. V was trimmed by 7 bases and J by 0 bases, leaving 10 bases between them. Germline V CDR1 and CDR2: MNHEY, SVGAGI. CDR3: CASMRQPSYEQYF. The CDR3 DNA follows: TGTGCCAGCATGCGACAGCCCTCCTACGAGCAGTACTTC.

The chain combines TRBV24-1 with TRBJ2-1; 9 nucleotides line up with TRBD2. This CDR3 spans 16 amino acids. Trimming cost V 1 base and J 3 bases; bases outside gene matches: 3. Germline V gene lookup returns CDR1 KGHDR and CDR2 SFDVKD. In nucleotides, the CDR3 is TGTGCCACCAGTGATTTTGCGGGAGGGGGCTACAATGAGCAGTTCTTC. Its translation: CATSDFAGGGYNEQFF.

The rearrangement uses TRBV2 and TRBJ1-1, with 7 bases matching TRBD1. The V gene's germline CDR1 is SNHLY and CDR2 FYNNEI. The CDR3 is 13 residues long. The V and J ends lost 11 bases and 1 base, in that order; junction bases with no gene match: 7. The CDR3 is CADEQGPNTEAFF. The CDR3 DNA sequence: TGTGCCGATGAACAGGGGCCGAACACTGAAGCTTTCTTT.

The rearrangement links TRBV27 to TRBJ2-3; TRBD2 might be the D (5 bases). This CDR3 is 15 amino acids long. V was clipped by 3 bases and J by 2 bases, with 12 bases between them. Germline lookup yields CDR1 MNHEY and CDR2 SMNVEV (reference sequence). CDR3 nucleotide sequence: TGTGCCAGCAGTTTTTTGGTGGGAGCCACAGATACGCAGTATTTT. It is translated as CASSFLVGATDTQYF.

This chain uses TRBV5-5 with TRBJ1-2; 8 bases are shared with TRBD1. V gave up 0 bases and J gave up 4 bases; unmatched junction bases: 8. CDR3 length equals 16 residues. Germline V gene data show CDR1 as SGHKS and CDR2 as YYEKEE (reference sequence). CDR3 nucleotide sequence: TGTGCCAGCAGCTTGGGCAGGGGGCGTATCTCCTATGGCTACACCTTC. Its translation: CASSLGRGRISYGYTF.

The chain joins TRBV2 to TRBJ2-1; no definite D call. V was trimmed by 7 bases and J by 4 bases, leaving 8 bases between them. Germline V gives CDR1 SNHLY, CDR2 FYNNEI. The CDR3 extends over 12 amino acids. CDR3 sequence: CASITVYNEQFF. In nucleotides, the CDR3 is TGTGCCAGCATAACTGTTTACAATGAGCAGTTCTTC.

The chain recombines TRBV4-3 with TRBJ2-7; the match to TRBD1 covers 11 bases. Looked up from germline, CDR1 is LGHNA and CDR2 is YSLEER. The CDR3 consists of 16 residues. V dropped 1 base and J dropped 4; count of bases not matched to a gene: 6. The CDR3 bases are TGCGCCAGCAGCCAAGGGCGGACAGGGGGCTGGTACGAGCAGTACTTC. This gives the protein CASSQGRTGGWYEQYF.

This chain uses TRBV11-2 with TRBJ1-5; 7 bases are a match to TRBD1. The CDR3 is made up of 13 amino acids. J gave up 6 bases and V 4 bases, and 3 bases lay outside the gene matches. The germline V gene encodes CDR1 SGHAT and CDR2 FQNNGV. This chain's CDR3 is CASSSTGVQPQHF. As DNA, the CDR3 is TGTGCCAGCAGCTCCACAGGGGTTCAGCCCCAGCATTTT.

The chain uses TRBV11-3 and TRBJ2-5; the match to TRBD2 covers 8 bases. The length of the CDR3 is 15 residues. From germline, CDR1 is SGHNT and CDR2 YENEEA. V shed 4 bases and J 3 bases; nucleotides not matched to a gene: 7. DNA of the CDR3: TGTGCCAGCAGCTCCCGTCCGGGGGGGGAAGAGACCCAGTACTTC. This gives the protein CASSSRPGGEETQYF. The full variable domain, rest sourced from reference TRBV11-3 and TRBJ2-5, is EAGVVQSPRYKIIEKKQPVAFWCNPISGHNTLYWYLQNLGQGPELLIRYENEEAVDDSQLPKDRFSAERLKGVDSTLKIQPAELGDSAVYLCASSSRPGGEETQYFGPGTRLLVL.

The rearrangement joins TRBV28 to TRBJ1-1, with a tentative D call TRBD1 (6 bases). V gave up 10 bases and J gave up 7 bases, with 13 bases separating them. Germline assignment: CDR1 MDHEN and CDR2 SYDVKM. The length of the CDR3 is 11 residues. The chain's CDR3 is CAITTGLEAFF. The CDR3 DNA is TGTGCCATAACAACAGGGCTTGAAGCTTTCTTT.

This sequence joins TRBV28 and TRBJ2-5; 8 nucleotides match TRBD1. Germline CDR1 and CDR2: MDHEN and SYDVKM. The CDR3 totals 14 residues. The V and J ends lost 5 bases and 6 bases, in that order; junction bases with no gene match: 8. The CDR3 DNA reads as TGTGCCAGCAGTATCTACAGGGGGATGAAGACCCAGTACTTC. Translation: CASSIYRGMKTQYF.

The J gene is TRBJ2-5, the V gene TRBV7-3; D might be TRBD1 (5 bases). Trimming shortened V by 1 base and J by 5 bases, and 14 bases separated the two germline ends. CDR3 length: 15 amino acids. CDR1 is SGHTA, CDR2 FQGTGA, per germline. The CDR3 here is CASSLRVRAGETQYF. Here the CDR3 DNA reads TGTGCCAGCAGCTTAAGAGTAAGGGCAGGGGAGACCCAGTACTTC.

The V gene is TRBV11-2, the J gene TRBJ1-4; 8 bases are shared with TRBD1. The CDR3 loop spans 17 amino acids. Germline-derived CDR1 and CDR2 are SGHAT and FQNNGV. Losses at the gene ends were 4 bases for V and 6 bases for J; bases not matched to a gene: 13. The CDR3 DNA follows: TGTGCCAGCAGCTCCCCACGATCAGGGGGCTCGTATGAAAAACTGTTTTTT. It specifies CASSSPRSGGSYEKLFF. Using reference TRBV11-2 and TRBJ1-4 for the parts outside the CDR3, the full variable domain is EAGVAQSPRYKIIEKRQSVAFWCNPISGHATLYWYQQILGQGPKLLIQFQNNGVVDDSQLPKDRFSAERLKGVDSTLKIQPAKLEDSAVYLCASSSPRSGGSYEKLFFGSGTQLSVL.

This chain links TRBV20-1 with TRBJ1-2, with 7 bases fitting TRBD1. This CDR3 is 15 amino acids long. After removal of 3 bases from V and 5 bases from J, the junction contained 12 bases not matched to a gene. CDR1 and CDR2 from the germline V gene are DFQATT and SNEGSKA (reference sequence). CDR3 residues: CSASTFAEQGYGYTF. DNA for the CDR3: TGCAGTGCTAGTACGTTTGCCGAACAGGGGTATGGCTACACCTTC.

The genes are TRBV19 and TRBJ2-6; D is unclear. Germline CDR1 reads LNHDA; CDR2 reads SQIVND (reference sequence). This CDR3 region has 13 residues. With 5 bases removed from V and 4 bases from J, the gap between germline ends came to 6 bases. As DNA, the CDR3 is TGTGCCAGTAGTCAGTCGGGGGCCAACGTCCTGACTTTC. Residues: CASSQSGANVLTF.

The chain has TRBV29-1 and TRBJ1-1; TRBD1 matches at 10 bases. J lost 3 bases, V lost 2 bases, and 12 bases had no gene match. This CDR3 comprises 17 residues. Germline CDR1 SQVTM, CDR2 ANQGSEA. This chain's CDR3 is CSVERVEGQGPYTEAFF. The CDR3 DNA follows: TGCAGCGTTGAAAGGGTCGAGGGACAGGGGCCGTACACTGAAGCTTTCTTT. Drawing the rest from reference TRBV29-1 and TRBJ1-1, the complete variable domain is SAVISQKPSRDICQRGTSLTIQCQVDSQVTMMFWYRQQPGQSLTLIATANQGSEATYESGFVIDKFPISRPNLTFSTLTVSNMSPEDSSIYLCSVERVEGQGPYTEAFFGQGTRLTVV.

This sequence joins TRBV2 and TRBJ2-3; maybe TRBD2 (5 bases). V lost 7 bases to trimming and J lost 3 bases, with 8 bases between them. The CDR3 length is 12 residues. Looked up from germline, CDR1 is SNHLY and CDR2 is FYNNEI. The CDR3 coding sequence is TGTGCCAGCACCCGGGATACAGATACGCAGTATTTT. As protein: CASTRDTDTQYF.